A single sample gave rise to the 14 T cell receptor beta chains below, sequenced in a study of OX40 agonist ivuxolimab in advanced cancers. Assay used: immunoSEQ multiplex PCR; TCRdb lists only in-frame clones, some missing. There are around 40,000 clones in the sample; approximately 83% occur only once, and less than 0.4% lies in the top ten. The sequencing here drew on CD4+ or CD8+ T cells sorted from blood, taken in a trial of the OX40 agonist ivuxolimab. All receptors derive from an adult with an advanced solid tumor such as melanoma, head and neck, liver or kidney cancer.

The chain recombines TRBV6-6 with TRBJ1-1; D unclear. This CDR3 has 14 residues. CDR1 MNHNY and CDR2 SVGAGI come from the germline V gene (reference sequence). The V end was cut by 7 bases, the J end by 0 bases, with 12 bases between. The CDR3 nucleotides read TGTGCCAGCAAACAACCCGGCATGAACACTGAAGCTTTCTTT. Protein: CASKQPGMNTEAFF.

J is TRBJ1-1 and V is TRBV2; D gene ambiguous. Germline lookup yields CDR1 SNHLY and CDR2 FYNNEI. Trimming stripped 8 bases from V and 8 bases from J, with 12 bases between. CDR3 length: 11 amino acids. Written as DNA, the CDR3 is TGTGCCAGCGAAGTAAGGGCAGAAGCTTTCTTT. It is translated as CASEVRAEAFF.

The chain has TRBV18 and TRBJ2-7; no reliable D call. The CDR3 loop spans 14 amino acids. Germline CDR1 reads KGHSH; CDR2 reads LQKENI. V lost 0 bases and J 1 base, leaving 7 bases between the germline ends. CDR3: CASSPPSGSYEQYF. CDR3 sequence (DNA): TGTGCCAGCTCACCACCGTCAGGATCCTACGAGCAGTACTTC.

J is TRBJ2-7 and V is TRBV7-2; 11 positions agree with TRBD2. Germline assignment: CDR1 SGHTA and CDR2 FQGNSA. After removal of 4 bases from V and 4 bases from J, the junction contained 6 bases not matched to a gene. This CDR3 comprises 15 residues. The CDR3, as DNA: TGTGCCAGCAGCTCTGTGGGGACTAGCGGATACGAGCAGTACTTC. This encodes CASSSVGTSGYEQYF.

The rearrangement uses TRBV9 and TRBJ2-4; D unclear. CDR1 and CDR2 from the germline V gene are SGDLS and YYNGEE. The CDR3 loop spans 14 amino acids. Trimming stripped 0 bases from V and 7 bases from J, with 11 bases between. The CDR3 region has the DNA TGTGCCAGCAGCGTAGCGGCAATGGGGAACATTCAGTACTTC. It encodes CASSVAAMGNIQYF.

The V call is TRBV7-8, the J call TRBJ1-1; D is undetermined. The germline gives CDR1 SGHVS, CDR2 FQNEAQ. The length of the CDR3 is 14 residues. V was shortened by 0 bases and J by 6 bases, with 11 bases between the two germline ends. Written as DNA, the CDR3 is TGTGCCAGCAGCTTAGCAGGCAGCCTAGCTGAAGCTTTCTTT. It encodes CASSLAGSLAEAFF.

The chain uses TRBV29-1 and TRBJ2-7; 7 bases fit TRBD1. V shed 7 bases and J 3 bases; nucleotides not matched to a gene: 3. Germline V gene lookup returns CDR1 SQVTM and CDR2 ANQGSEA. This CDR3 spans 11 amino acids. Written as DNA, the CDR3 is TGCAGCGCGAGGGACAGCTACGAGCAGTACTTC. As protein: CSARDSYEQYF.

The chain uses TRBV19 and TRBJ2-4, with D possibly TRBD1 on 5 matching bases. With 5 bases removed from V and 0 bases from J, the gap between germline ends came to 14 bases. Per the germline V gene, CDR1 is LNHDA and CDR2 is SQIVND (reference sequence). CDR3 size: 16 residues. CDR3 loop: CASSPSQGLAKNIQYF. CDR3 DNA: TGTGCCAGTAGTCCCTCGCAGGGCTTAGCCAAAAACATTCAGTACTTC. Full variable domain (missing parts from reference TRBV19 and TRBJ2-4): DGGITQSPKYLFRKEGQNVTLSCEQNLNHDAMYWYRQDPGQGLRLIYYSQIVNDFQKGDIAEGYSVSREKKESFPLTVTSAQKNPTAFYLCASSPSQGLAKNIQYFGAGTRLSVL.

This chain connects TRBV29-1 to TRBJ1-1; the D is unclear. Looked up from germline, CDR1 is SQVTM and CDR2 is ANQGSEA. V gave up 6 bases and J gave up 1 base, with 9 bases separating them. The CDR3 extends over 12 amino acids. Here the CDR3 DNA reads TGCAGCGTCGCGAGGGCGAACACTGAAGCTTTCTTT. It yields the protein CSVARANTEAFF.

The chain uses TRBV27 and TRBJ2-5, with 9 bases identical to TRBD1. The tail of the sequence fits TRBJ2-7 better, so the J call may be wrong. CDR1 MNHEY and CDR2 SMNVEV come from the germline V gene (reference sequence). The CDR3 has 13 amino acids. This CDR3 reads CASSRTGVYEQYF. CDR3 DNA sequence: TGTGCCAGCAGCAGGACAGGGGTATACGAGCAGTACTTC.

The V call is TRBV28, the J call TRBJ2-7; no reliable D call. This CDR3 is built from 13 residues. CDR1 is MDHEN and CDR2 is SYDVKM in the germline V gene. Trimming shortened V by 10 bases and J by 9 bases, and 22 bases separated the two germline ends. The CDR3 DNA follows: TGTGCCACCCCGGAAGGGCCCCATCCGGTGCAGTACTTC. This gives the protein CATPEGPHPVQYF.

The chain carries TRBV27 and TRBJ1-1; 9 nucleotides line up with TRBD1. The V gene end was trimmed by 3 bases and the J gene end by 0 bases; junction bases not matched to a gene: 2. Germline V gene lookup returns CDR1 MNHEY and CDR2 SMNVEV (reference sequence). The CDR3 totals 15 residues. CDR3 loop: CASSFRTGVNTEAFF. The CDR3 region has the DNA TGTGCCAGCAGTTTCCGGACAGGGGTGAACACTGAAGCTTTCTTT.

This clone showed up just a few times. The V call is TRBV19, the J call TRBJ1-2, with no clear D. V was shortened by 3 bases and J by 4 bases, with 9 bases between the two germline ends. The CDR3 spans 13 residues. Germline CDR1 LNHDA, CDR2 SQIVND (reference sequence). DNA of the CDR3: TGTGCCAGTAGTATGTTGGCTCTCTATGGCTACACCTTC. Amino acid sequence: CASSMLALYGYTF.

This sequence joins TRBV4-1 and TRBJ1-5; TRBD1 might be the D (5 bases). Germline V gene sequence: CDR1 MGHRA, CDR2 YSYEKL. The CDR3 spans 16 residues. Trimming took off 0 bases at V and 7 bases at J, with 16 bases between the two ends. CDR3 region: CASSQDAAREYQPQHF. DNA of the CDR3: TGCGCCAGCAGCCAAGATGCCGCCAGGGAATACCAGCCCCAGCATTTT.